Listed below are T cell receptor beta chains from one sample, sequenced in a study of cytomegalovirus exposure and HLA in healthy donors. Profiling relied on immunoSEQ multiplex PCR, and the TCRdb table lists in-frame clones only, not all of them. The table records 110,000 to 150,000 clones, over 60% of them present only once. The sample comprised PBMCs. The source is a woman in her 40s in good health and CMV-seronegative. Each CDR3 is given with its conserved first and last residue.

j_gene	v_gene	CDR3aa
TRBJ1-1	TRBV11-3	CASSVVSRDRGRDTEAFF
TRBJ2-3	TRBV5-1	CASRPTSGATDTQYF
TRBJ1-1	TRBV13	CASSLSLNTEAFF
TRBJ1-5	TRBV5-5	CASSLNIDFQPQHF
TRBJ1-1	TRBV6-6	CASSSIPGQVREAFF
TRBJ1-1	TRBV18	CASSQAQASTEAFF
TRBJ2-7	TRBV10-3	CAIQTGESYEQYF
TRBJ2-5	TRBV5-8	CASSGDRLQTQYF
TRBJ2-1	TRBV2	CASSLTPTGYNEQFF
TRBJ2-7	TRBV11-2	CASNRQGARYEQYF
TRBJ2-3	TRBV4-1	CASSQAVGGVEKDTQYF
TRBJ2-7	TRBV5-6	CASSLSGGLLYEQYF
TRBJ2-7	TRBV6-1	CASSATSYTYEQYF
TRBJ1-5	TRBV2	CASSGTGAQPQHF
TRBJ1-2	TRBV7-8	CASSLDRGDYGYTF
TRBJ2-3	TRBV7-8	CASSSAHRLADTQYF
TRBJ1-4	TRBV18	CASSPPGQTATNEKLFF
TRBJ2-3	TRBV6-5	CASSHRGALGDTQYF
TRBJ1-4	TRBV2	CASRNRGGDEKLFF
TRBJ1-2	TRBV11-2	CASSLDPAYGYTF
TRBJ2-3	TRBV2	CASSPTDLAFTDTQYF
TRBJ1-3	TRBV28	CASSETGGSGNTIYF
TRBJ2-7	TRBV10-1	CASSDPGSHEQYF
TRBJ1-6	TRBV29-1	CRVPGAYSPLHF
TRBJ1-2	TRBV11-2	CASSLGGTGYFYGYTF
TRBJ2-7	TRBV29-1	CSVVLVEAKVTYEQYF
TRBJ1-3	TRBV5-1	CASSQGLTAGGNTIYF
TRBJ2-1	TRBV27	CASSQGSSYNEQFF
TRBJ2-2	TRBV7-9	CSSSLGQGGPTGELFF
TRBJ1-2	TRBV18	CASSPDRDYGYTF
TRBJ2-3	TRBV6-5	CASSPRGGTDTQYF
TRBJ2-2	TRBV19	CASSIRDRGRELFF
TRBJ1-2	TRBV28	CASSLSFYYGYTF
TRBJ1-6	TRBV5-1	CASSLDWGGKNSPLHF
TRBJ1-6	TRBV2	CASRAGQPLALHF
TRBJ2-7	TRBV27	CASSFTVSYEQYF
TRBJ1-3	TRBV28	CASSSGGGYGNTIYF
-	TRBV5-1	CASMGGGSSYEQYF
TRBJ1-4	TRBV6-1	CASIEDIYEKLFF
TRBJ2-3	TRBV10-3	CAMGNREDTDTQYF
TRBJ1-1	TRBV28	CASSYTSGTVNTEAFF
TRBJ2-1	TRBV19	CASSMMTSGRSDEQFF
TRBJ1-1	TRBV11-1	CASSLTVNTEAFF
TRBJ1-2	TRBV19	CASSGKSRQYGYTF
TRBJ1-5	TRBV25-1	CASSRASGQPQHF
TRBJ2-7	TRBV7-8	CASRWGGLAGGEQYF